These 7 T cell receptor beta chains were all obtained from the same sample, sequenced in a study of CD4 T cells in relation to SARS-CoV-2 and coronaviruses. Before the COVID-19 pandemic, during about 2011-2018, CD4+ T cells were taken from unexposed donors. Generated by immunoSEQ multiplex PCR, the TCRdb table keeps only in-frame clones and is missing some. This sample has about 68,000 clones; 90% to 95% occur once, and the top ten carry 0.23%. Sample: naive CD4+ T cells from PBMCs. Subset: naive CD4+ T cells isolated by negative enrichment. The receptors stem from a human donor in good health.

J is TRBJ1-1 and V is TRBV30, with D possibly TRBD1 on 5 matching bases. Germline CDR1 is GTSNPN and CDR2 is SVGIG (reference sequence). Trimming pared 8 bases from V and 4 bases from J, leaving 17 bases between. This CDR3 comprises 13 residues. Here the CDR3 DNA reads TGTGCCCATTCTCAGGGATTGGGCACTGAAGCTTTCTTT. It specifies CAHSQGLGTEAFF. Variable domain in full (rest from reference TRBV30 and TRBJ1-1): SQTIHQWPATLVQPVGSPLSLECTVEGTSNPNLYWYRQAAGRGLQLLFYSVGIGQISSEVPQNLSASRPQDRQFILSSKKLLLSDSGFYLCAHSQGLGTEAFFGQGTRLTVV.

The chain employs TRBV4-1 and TRBJ1-1, with 12 bases matching TRBD1. J was trimmed by 3 bases and V by 2 bases; bases with no gene match: 7. The CDR3 runs to 17 residues. Germline V gene data show CDR1 as MGHRA and CDR2 as YSYEKL. This CDR3 reads CASSQTRGQGAYTEAFF. The CDR3 DNA reads TGCGCCAGCAGCCAAACAAGGGGACAGGGGGCGTACACTGAAGCTTTCTTT.

Notes on this clone: Germline is not matched at one junction end, which may reflect a read error. The J gene is TRBJ2-5, the V gene TRBV18; TRBD1 aligns across 7 bases. Germline V gene data show CDR1 as KGHSH and CDR2 as LQKENI. This CDR3 spans 15 amino acids. The CDR3 DNA reads as TGTGCCAGCTCGCCACCTACTACAGGGGTAGAGACCCAGTACTTC. This gives the protein CASSPPTTGVETQYF.

The chain links TRBV4-2 to TRBJ2-7; possible D gene TRBD2, 6 bases. Between the trimmed V and J ends, which lost 3 bases and 13 bases, there was a span of 13 bases. Germline lookup yields CDR1 LGHNA and CDR2 YNFKEQ. The CDR3 has 11 residues. CDR3 sequence (DNA): TGTGCCAGCAGCCAGGGGGGACTGGTTTACTTC. Translated: CASSQGGLVYF.

The chain uses TRBV14 and TRBJ2-6, with D possibly TRBD1 on 6 matching bases. Deletions cut 0 bases from V and 4 bases from J, with 10 bases between. The CDR3 runs to 16 residues. Germline V gives CDR1 SGHDN, CDR2 FVKESK. Here the CDR3 DNA reads TGTGCCAGCAGCCAAGAAACAGGGTCGGGGGCCAACGTCCTGACTTTC. It yields the protein CASSQETGSGANVLTF.

This chain connects TRBV11-1 to TRBJ1-1, with TRBD1 as a possible D gene (5 bases). CDR1 and CDR2 (germline): SGHAT, FQDESV (reference sequence). V was cut by 4 bases and J by 0 bases, with 9 bases left in between. The CDR3 is 14 residues long. The CDR3 DNA is TGTGCCAGCAGCTCGGACACCATGAACACTGAAGCTTTCTTT. It specifies CASSSDTMNTEAFF.

The chain is built from TRBV28 and TRBJ2-7, with D hard to call. Germline V gene lookup returns CDR1 MDHEN and CDR2 SYDVKM. Trimming pared 3 bases from V and 1 base from J, leaving 4 bases between. The CDR3 runs 12 residues. The CDR3 DNA follows: TGTGCCAGCAGTTTTACATCCTACGAGCAGTACTTC. Translated: CASSFTSYEQYF.